This record looks at one T cell receptor (beta chain) sequence and its context. This table comes from immunoSEQ multiplex PCR, and its TCRdb copy is limited to in-frame clones, with some not included. The repertoire holds approximately 92,000 clones, with roughly 80% as singletons. CDR1 is MNHEY and CDR2 is SMNVEV in the germline V gene (reference sequence). The CDR3 runs 13 residues. V lost 3 bases to trimming and J lost 0 bases, with 4 bases between them. The data originate from a study of cytotoxic CD8 clonotypes in ibrutinib-treated CLL. The clonotype comes from a human donor with chronic lymphocytic leukemia. The input for sequencing was PBMCs, taken after 24 months of ibrutinib treatment. The rearrangement links TRBV27 to TRBJ2-3; D is unclear. The chain's CDR3 is CASSLASTDTQYF. Written as DNA, the CDR3 is TGTGCCAGCAGTTTGGCTAGCACAGATACGCAGTATTTT.